One and the same sample provided the 26 T cell receptor beta chains below, sequenced in a study of blood T cell repertoires in COVID-19. Sequencing used immunoSEQ multiplex PCR; TCRdb keeps in-frame clones, though not all of them. The sample shows approximately 160,000 clones, 80% to 85% of them seen only once. Sequenced input: peripheral blood. The receptors here all came from a young man with active or convalescent COVID-19.

About this clone: Other DNA sequences in the sample encode the same CDR3. The rearrangement links TRBV11-2 to TRBJ2-3; 9 bases fit TRBD2. V lost 1 base, J lost 3 bases, and 5 bases stayed unmatched. Per the germline V gene, CDR1 is SGHAT and CDR2 is FQNNGV. The CDR3 totals 16 residues. The CDR3 sequence: CASSLVGGGATDTQYF. DNA for the CDR3: TGTGCCAGCAGCTTAGTGGGCGGGGGGGCAACAGATACGCAGTATTTT.

The V call is TRBV2, the J call TRBJ1-1; 9 bases map to TRBD1. Per the germline V gene, CDR1 is SNHLY and CDR2 is FYNNEI. CDR3 size: 14 residues. V shed 7 bases and J 3 bases; nucleotides not matched to a gene: 6. CDR3 nucleotides: TGTGCCAGCACCGAAGGGGACAGGGACACTGAAGCTTTCTTT. This translates into CASTEGDRDTEAFF. Full variable domain (remainder filled in from reference TRBV2 and TRBJ1-1): EPEVTQTPSHQVTQMGQEVILRCVPISNHLYFYWYRQILGQKVEFLVSFYNNEISEKSEIFDDQFSVERPDGSNFTLKIRSTKLEDSAMYFCASTEGDRDTEAFFGQGTRLTVV.

This clone was picked up a small number of times. The rearrangement links TRBV6-5 to TRBJ1-6; D remains unclear. V lost 2 bases, J lost 5 bases, and 10 bases lay in between. The CDR3 has 15 residues. Germline V gene data show CDR1 as MNHEY and CDR2 as SVGAGI. The CDR3 here is CASSYRPRDNSPLHF. Here the CDR3 DNA reads TGTGCCAGCAGTTACCGCCCTAGAGATAATTCACCCCTCCACTTT.

The chain carries TRBV11-2 and TRBJ1-2, with 8 bases that match TRBD1. V shed 4 bases and J 9 bases; nucleotides not matched to a gene: 10. Germline V gene sequence: CDR1 SGHAT, CDR2 FQNNGV. This CDR3 spans 14 amino acids. CDR3 in amino acids: CASSSNRGYRSYTF. The CDR3 nucleotides are TGTGCCAGCAGCTCGAACAGGGGGTATAGGAGCTACACCTTC.

The chain uses TRBV21-1 and TRBJ2-1; TRBD1, the D gene given by the table, was not confirmed from the DNA. TRBV21-1 is listed as a pseudogene. CDR3 length equals 15 residues. This chain's CDR3 is CASSKSGQIYNEQFF. The CDR3 nucleotides are TGTGCCAGCAGCAAGAGCGGACAGATCTACAATGAGCAGTTCTTC.

V and J are TRBV5-5 and TRBJ1-2; no definite D call. The germline gives CDR1 SGHKS, CDR2 YYEKEE (reference sequence). V lost 4 bases, J lost 6 bases, and 10 bases lay in between. The CDR3 length is 12 residues. The DNA of the CDR3 is TGTGCCAGCAGCCTAGACTCGAATGGCTACACCTTC. It translates to CASSLDSNGYTF.

The chain couples TRBV6-5 to TRBJ1-2, with 7 positions matching TRBD1. The CDR3 is made up of 15 amino acids. Germline-derived CDR1 and CDR2 are MNHEY and SVGAGI. V lost 4 bases to trimming and J lost 4 bases; unmatched junction nucleotides: 9. CDR3 loop: CASSSGPGGSYGYTF. The CDR3 DNA sequence: TGTGCCAGCAGTTCGGGGCCAGGGGGGTCCTATGGCTACACCTTC.

The sample holds one count of this clone. The rearrangement uses TRBV9 and TRBJ2-1; no clear D gene. Deletions cut 0 bases from V and 6 bases from J, with 10 bases between. Per germline, CDR1 SGDLS and CDR2 YYNGEE. There are 14 residues in the CDR3. The CDR3 loop reads CASSVAFLSNEQFF. Here the CDR3 DNA reads TGTGCCAGCAGCGTAGCCTTCCTGTCCAATGAGCAGTTCTTC.

A few counts support this clone. This chain uses TRBV28 with TRBJ1-2; TRBD1 matches at 10 bases. Germline V CDR1 and CDR2: MDHEN, SYDVKM. J was trimmed by 8 bases and V by 2 bases; bases with no gene match: 2. The CDR3 contains 13 residues. Written as DNA, the CDR3 is TGTGCCAGCAGTTTAGGGACAGGGGTCGGCTACACCTTC. Protein sequence: CASSLGTGVGYTF.

V and J are TRBV5-6 and TRBJ1-5; D perhaps matches TRBD1 (6 bases). CDR1 and CDR2 (germline): SGHDT, YYEEEE. Trimming took 5 bases from V and 2 from J, leaving 14 bases between them. The length of the CDR3 is 15 residues. The CDR3 coding sequence is TGTGCCAGCAGTCTCAGGGGTCCGGGCAATCAGCCCCAGCATTTT. It is translated as CASSLRGPGNQPQHF.

The genes are TRBV12-2 and TRBJ1-5; the table's TRBD1 call for D was not verified on the DNA. TRBV12-2 is reported as a pseudogene. The length of the CDR3 is 16 residues. CDR3 coding DNA: TGTGCAAGTCGCTTTTTCCCTCAGGGTTGGCATCAGCCCCAGCATTTT. This sequence encodes CASRFFPQGWHQPQHF.

This chain connects TRBV20-1 to TRBJ2-3; D gene unclear. Trimming stripped 3 bases from V and 2 bases from J, with 15 bases between. CDR1 and CDR2 (germline): DFQATT, SNEGSKA (reference sequence). This CDR3 is 15 amino acids long. The CDR3 here is CSASLNLDLTDTQYF. As DNA, the CDR3 is TGCAGTGCTAGTTTAAATCTAGACCTCACAGATACGCAGTATTTT.

The table lists this clone with many counts. This chain connects TRBV29-1 to TRBJ2-3; 7 bases are shared with TRBD2. V shed 3 bases and J 1 base; nucleotides not matched to a gene: 10. Germline V CDR1 and CDR2: SQVTM, ANQGSEA. The CDR3 length is 16 residues. CDR3 nucleotide sequence: TGCAGCGTTGAGAAGGAGGGCGGGAGCCGCACAGATACGCAGTATTTT. Its translation: CSVEKEGGSRTDTQYF.

V gene TRBV10-2 combines with J gene TRBJ2-1; 11 nucleotides agree with TRBD2. The length of the CDR3 is 15 residues. The trim removed 5 bases at V and 9 bases at J, leaving 9 bases unmatched. CDR1 and CDR2 from the germline V gene are WSHSY and SAAADI. The chain's CDR3 is CASSSLAGGLGEQFF. CDR3 in DNA: TGCGCCAGCAGTTCTCTAGCGGGGGGTTTAGGTGAGCAGTTCTTC.

The chain has TRBV6-1 and TRBJ2-5; D remains ambiguous. The V gene lost 6 bases and the J gene lost 0 bases, with 5 bases spanning the gap. The CDR3 loop spans 12 amino acids. Germline CDR1 is MNHNS and CDR2 is SASEGT. CDR3 loop: CASSLNQETQYF. The DNA of the CDR3 is TGTGCCAGCAGCCTTAACCAAGAGACCCAGTACTTC.

The rearrangement uses TRBV3-1 (or the pseudogene TRBV3-2) and TRBJ2-3; 9 nucleotides agree with TRBD2. Per germline, CDR1 LGHDT and CDR2 YNNKEL (reference sequence). V dropped 0 bases and J dropped 4; count of bases not matched to a gene: 8. The CDR3 contains 17 residues. CDR3 amino acids: CASSQDRGGRGADTQYF. The CDR3 DNA reads as TGTGCCAGCAGCCAAGATCGGGGCGGGAGGGGAGCAGATACGCAGTATTTT.

The chain uses TRBV3-1 (or the pseudogene TRBV3-2) and TRBJ1-3; D is ambiguous. This CDR3 region has 14 residues. V dropped 1 base and J dropped 1 base, with 5 bases sitting between them. In germline, CDR1 is LGHDT, CDR2 YNNKEL (reference sequence). CDR3 nucleotides: TGTGCCAGCAGCCAAGGGCGGTCTGGAAACACCATATATTTT. Translating gives CASSQGRSGNTIYF.

The table lists this clone with a few counts. The J gene is TRBJ1-1, the V gene TRBV7-2; maybe TRBD1 (6 bases). This CDR3 is 17 amino acids long. The germline V gene has CDR1 SGHTA and CDR2 FQGNSA. The ends were cut back, 1 base at V and 5 bases at J, with 20 bases in the middle. CDR3 nucleotides: TGTGCCAGCAGCTTAGAACAGAGGAAATCAGGGGTAACTGAAGCTTTCTTT. Translation: CASSLEQRKSGVTEAFF. Full variable domain (rest looked up from reference TRBV7-2 and TRBJ1-1): GAGVSQSPSNKVTEKGKDVELRCDPISGHTALYWYRQSLGQGLEFLIYFQGNSAPDKSGLPSDRFSAERTGGSVSTLTIQRTQQEDSAVYLCASSLEQRKSGVTEAFFGQGTRLTVV.

The chain couples TRBV30 to TRBJ2-7; 10 bases map to TRBD1. Germline-derived CDR1 and CDR2 are GTSNPN and SVGIG (reference sequence). The trim removed 2 bases at V and 1 base at J, leaving 8 bases unmatched. The CDR3 is 16 amino acids. For the CDR3, the DNA is TGTGCCTGGAGTCCCCAGACAGGGGGCGATTCCTACGAGCAGTACTTC. It codes for CAWSPQTGGDSYEQYF.

Written as DNA, the CDR3 is TGTGCCAGCAGTTCCACCCGCCAGGGTCGGTCCTACGAGCAGTACTTC. Residues: CASSSTRQGRSYEQYF. J is TRBJ2-7 and V is TRBV6-6; tentatively, D is TRBD1 (5 bases). CDR1 is MNHNY and CDR2 is SVGAGI in the germline V gene (reference sequence). V lost 4 bases and J lost 1, with 17 bases in between. There are 16 residues in the CDR3.

V gene TRBV29-1 combines with J gene TRBJ1-5; 7 bases are shared with TRBD1. The CDR3 is 14 amino acids. Per the germline V gene, CDR1 is SQVTM and CDR2 is ANQGSEA. V gave up 3 bases and J gave up 1 base; unmatched junction bases: 3. The CDR3 nucleotides are TGCAGCGTTGAGAGGGGACAGAGCAATCAGCCCCAGCATTTT. This sequence encodes CSVERGQSNQPQHF.

This chain connects TRBV6-4 to TRBJ2-3, with 12 bases matching TRBD2. Germline loops: CDR1 MRHNA, CDR2 SNTAGT. With 5 bases clipped from V and 3 bases from J, the junction kept 3 bases outside the gene matches. The CDR3 contains 15 residues. CDR3 in amino acids: CASSRTSGMTDTQYF. As DNA, the CDR3 is TGTGCCAGCAGTCGGACTAGCGGGATGACAGATACGCAGTATTTT.

The CDR3 reads CASSATRFEQFF. The CDR3 coding sequence is TGTGCCAGCAGCGCCACTAGGTTTGAGCAGTTCTTC. J is TRBJ2-1 and V is TRBV9; possible D gene TRBD2, 5 bases. The CDR3 is 12 residues long. Trimming removed 3 bases at V and 9 bases at J, with 10 bases between. Per germline, CDR1 SGDLS and CDR2 YYNGEE.

The chain employs TRBV28 and TRBJ2-3, with 7 bases aligning to TRBD2. The V gene's germline CDR1 is MDHEN and CDR2 SYDVKM. After removal of 6 bases from V and 5 bases from J, the junction contained 14 bases not matched to a gene. This CDR3 has 16 residues. The CDR3 spells CASSRRLAATVDTQYF. The CDR3 DNA reads as TGTGCCAGCAGCCGTCGTCTAGCGGCCACCGTAGATACGCAGTATTTT.

The chain carries TRBV20-1 and TRBJ2-4; D remains ambiguous. The CDR3 is made up of 15 amino acids. CDR1 and CDR2 (germline): DFQATT, SNEGSKA (reference sequence). Trimming cost V 3 bases and J 5 bases, with 17 bases left between them. The CDR3 bases are TGCAGTGCTAGTCCGTTTATCACCCGGGAAAACATTCAGTACTTC. This sequence encodes CSASPFITRENIQYF.

The chain employs TRBV15 and TRBJ1-5; 8 bases fit TRBD1. This CDR3 is built from 14 residues. V lost 3 bases and J lost 6; bases outside the gene matches: 4. CDR1 and CDR2 (germline): LNHNV, YYDKDF (reference sequence). This CDR3 is CATSSEQGGQPQHF. The CDR3, as DNA: TGTGCCACCAGCAGCGAACAGGGGGGTCAGCCCCAGCATTTT.